The 13 T cell receptor beta chains below all came from one sample that was sequenced in a study of shared clonotypes between healthy human individuals. TCRdb keeps only in-frame clones here, not all; method: immunoSEQ multiplex PCR. The table includes under 600,000 clones, 97% detected once. Material: naive CD4+ T cells sorted from blood. Subset reported: CD45RA+ positively selected. The receptor set was obtained from a woman aged 25 to 39 in good health.

The CDR3 loop is CSVAPGVGWGYTF. The CDR3 nucleotides read TGCAGCGTCGCACCAGGGGTTGGATGGGGCTACACCTTC. The chain uses TRBV29-1 and TRBJ1-2; possibly TRBD1 for D (6 bases). Trimming stripped 6 bases from V and 8 bases from J, with 19 bases between. The CDR3 has 13 amino acids. Germline CDR1 SQVTM, CDR2 ANQGSEA.

This clone showed up just once. The V and J genes are TRBV11-2 and TRBJ2-7; possibly TRBD1 for D (6 bases). The CDR3 is 13 amino acids. The germline V gene encodes CDR1 SGHAT and CDR2 FQNNGV. V lost 4 bases to trimming and J lost 3 bases, with 10 bases between them. CDR3 nucleotide sequence: TGTGCCAGCAGCTCGGGACACGACTACGAGCAGTACTTC. It specifies CASSSGHDYEQYF.

The chain joins TRBV7-8 to TRBJ1-3, with D perhaps matching TRBD1 (6 bases). Trimming left V 2 bases short and J 9 bases short, with 14 bases between. The CDR3 length is 14 residues. Germline V gene sequence: CDR1 SGHVS, CDR2 FQNEAQ. The CDR3 protein is CASSLNREVFTIYF. The CDR3 nucleotides read TGTGCCAGCAGCTTAAACAGGGAGGTTTTCACCATATATTTT.

The gene calls are TRBV28 and TRBJ2-7; possible D gene TRBD1, 6 bases. V was cut by 4 bases and J by 2 bases, with 12 bases left in between. Germline CDR1 and CDR2: MDHEN and SYDVKM. This CDR3 has 14 residues. The CDR3: CASSSYRDPYEQYF. In nucleotides, the CDR3 is TGTGCCAGCAGTTCATACAGGGACCCCTACGAGCAGTACTTC.

The CDR3 DNA reads as TGTGCCAGCAGCGGCAACAGAAATCAGCCCCAGCATTTT. Its translation is CASSGNRNQPQHF. The chain joins TRBV11-2 to TRBJ1-5; D unresolved. This CDR3 has 13 residues. Between the trimmed V and J ends, which lost 5 bases and 4 bases, there was a span of 9 bases. The germline V gene has CDR1 SGHAT and CDR2 FQNNGV.

The rearrangement links TRBV21-1 to TRBJ1-3. TRBV21-1 has pseudogene status. The CDR3 contains 15 residues. CDR3 loop: CAREQRPVCGNTIYF. The CDR3 nucleotides are TGTGCCAGGGAACAGCGCCCTGTGTGTGGAAACACCATATATTTT.

The chain carries TRBV28 and TRBJ2-7; D is possibly TRBD2 (5 bases). Germline V lookup: CDR1 MDHEN, CDR2 SYDVKM. V was pared by 7 bases and J by 3 bases, with 13 bases between. This CDR3 is built from 13 residues. The CDR3 protein is CASNDPGFYEQYF. In DNA form, the CDR3 reads TGTGCCAGCAACGACCCGGGGTTCTACGAGCAGTACTTC. The variable domain in full, with the rest retrieved from reference TRBV28 and TRBJ2-7, is DVKVTQSSRYLVKRTGEKVFLECVQDMDHENMFWYRQDPGLGLRLIYFSYDVKMKEKGDIPEGYSVSREKKERFSLILESASTNQTSMYLCASNDPGFYEQYFGPGTRLTVT.

Here the CDR3 reads CASRRGGQPQHF. The CDR3 coding sequence is TGTGCCAGCAGGAGGGGGGGTCAGCCCCAGCATTTT. The J gene is TRBJ1-5, the V gene TRBV2; possibly TRBD1 for D (6 bases). The CDR3 spans 12 residues. The V gene's germline CDR1 is SNHLY and CDR2 FYNNEI. V was cut by 6 bases and J by 6 bases, with 9 bases left in between.

The sample holds one count of this clone. This chain connects TRBV28 to TRBJ1-1, with 12 bases that match TRBD1. Trimming at V came to 7 bases and at J to 11 bases, leaving 14 bases not matched to a gene. This CDR3 has 15 amino acids. Germline CDR1 is MDHEN and CDR2 is SYDVKM. DNA for the CDR3: TGTGCCAGCACTGGTCCCGGGACAGGGGGCGAGAGGGCTTTCTTT. Its translation is CASTGPGTGGERAFF.

This rearrangement joins TRBV10-3 to TRBJ2-5; no clear D. With 2 bases removed from V and 2 bases from J, the gap between germline ends came to 12 bases. The CDR3 is 15 residues long. The germline V gene has CDR1 ENHRY and CDR2 SYGVKD. CDR3 sequence (DNA): TGTGCCATCAGTGAGCCACAGCGTGGGCAAGAGACCCAGTACTTC. Protein: CAISEPQRGQETQYF.

The CDR3 loop reads CASSSDNPRGLFF. Written as DNA, the CDR3 is TGTGCCAGCAGTTCCGACAACCCCCGTGGGCTGTTTTTT. This sequence joins TRBV6-6 and TRBJ1-4; D remains ambiguous. The CDR3 extends over 13 amino acids. V gave up 4 bases and J gave up 14 bases, with 17 bases separating them. CDR1 is MNHNY, CDR2 SVGAGI, per germline (reference sequence).

V and J are TRBV28 and TRBJ2-5; 14 positions match TRBD2. The germline V gene encodes CDR1 MDHEN and CDR2 SYDVKM. The CDR3 contains 19 residues. V shed 3 bases and J 2 bases; nucleotides not matched to a gene: 11. Written as DNA, the CDR3 is TGTGCCAGCAGTTTTCCCATAGGACTAGCGGGAGGCACGCAAGAGACCCAGTACTTC. Residues: CASSFPIGLAGGTQETQYF.

The chain combines TRBV7-9 with TRBJ2-3, with 9 positions matching TRBD2. CDR1 and CDR2 from the germline V gene are SEHNR and FQNEAQ (reference sequence). This CDR3 comprises 17 residues. The trim removed 0 bases at V and 2 bases at J, leaving 6 bases unmatched. This CDR3 is CASSLAPSGDSTDTQYF. The CDR3 nucleotides are TGTGCCAGCAGCTTAGCCCCTAGCGGGGACTCCACAGATACGCAGTATTTT.